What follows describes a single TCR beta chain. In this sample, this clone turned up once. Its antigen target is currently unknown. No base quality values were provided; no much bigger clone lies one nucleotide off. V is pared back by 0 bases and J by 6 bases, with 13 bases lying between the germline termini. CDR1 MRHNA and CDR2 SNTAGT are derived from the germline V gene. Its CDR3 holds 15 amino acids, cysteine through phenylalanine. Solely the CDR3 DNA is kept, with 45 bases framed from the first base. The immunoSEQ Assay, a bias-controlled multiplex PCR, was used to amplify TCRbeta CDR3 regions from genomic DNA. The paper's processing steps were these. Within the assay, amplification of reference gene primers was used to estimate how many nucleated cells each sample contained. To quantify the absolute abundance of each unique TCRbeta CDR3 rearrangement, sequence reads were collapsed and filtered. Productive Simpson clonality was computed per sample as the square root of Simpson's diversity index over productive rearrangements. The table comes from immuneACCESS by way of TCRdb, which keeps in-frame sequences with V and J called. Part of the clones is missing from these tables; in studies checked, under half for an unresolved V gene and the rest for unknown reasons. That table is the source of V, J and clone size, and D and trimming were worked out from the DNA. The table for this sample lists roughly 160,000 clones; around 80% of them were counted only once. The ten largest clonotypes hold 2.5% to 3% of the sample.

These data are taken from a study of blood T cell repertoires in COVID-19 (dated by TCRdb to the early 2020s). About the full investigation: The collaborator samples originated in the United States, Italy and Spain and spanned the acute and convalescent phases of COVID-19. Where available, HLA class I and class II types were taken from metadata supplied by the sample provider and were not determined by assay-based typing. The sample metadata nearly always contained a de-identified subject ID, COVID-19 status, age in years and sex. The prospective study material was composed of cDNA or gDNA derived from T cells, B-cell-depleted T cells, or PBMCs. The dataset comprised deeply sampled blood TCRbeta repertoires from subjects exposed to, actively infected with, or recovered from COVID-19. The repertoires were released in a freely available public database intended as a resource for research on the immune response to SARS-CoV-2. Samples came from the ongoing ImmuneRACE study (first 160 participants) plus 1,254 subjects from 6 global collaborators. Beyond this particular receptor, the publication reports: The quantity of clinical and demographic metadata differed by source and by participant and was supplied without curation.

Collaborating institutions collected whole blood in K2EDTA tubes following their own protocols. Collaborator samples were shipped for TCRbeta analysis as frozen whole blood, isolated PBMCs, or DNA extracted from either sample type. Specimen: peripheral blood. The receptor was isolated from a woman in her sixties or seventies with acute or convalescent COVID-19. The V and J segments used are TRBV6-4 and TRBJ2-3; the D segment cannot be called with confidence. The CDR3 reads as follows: CASSDSRLSSDTQYF. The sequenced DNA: TGTGCCAGCAGTGACTCGAGACTGTCTTCCGATACGCAGTATTTT.